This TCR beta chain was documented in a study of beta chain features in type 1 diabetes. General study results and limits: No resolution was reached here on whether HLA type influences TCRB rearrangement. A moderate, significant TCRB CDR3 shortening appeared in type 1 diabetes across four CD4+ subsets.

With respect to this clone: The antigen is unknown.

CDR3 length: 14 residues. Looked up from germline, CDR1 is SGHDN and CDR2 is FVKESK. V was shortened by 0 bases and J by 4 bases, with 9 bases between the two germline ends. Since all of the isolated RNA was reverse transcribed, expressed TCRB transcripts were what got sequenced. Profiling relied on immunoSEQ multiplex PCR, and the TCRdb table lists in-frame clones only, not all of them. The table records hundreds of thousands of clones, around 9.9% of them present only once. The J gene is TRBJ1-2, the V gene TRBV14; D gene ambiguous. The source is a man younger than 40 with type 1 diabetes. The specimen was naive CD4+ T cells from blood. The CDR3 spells CASSQDQRAYGYTF. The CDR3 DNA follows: TGTGCCAGCAGCCAAGATCAACGCGCCTATGGCTACACCTTC.